This T cell receptor (beta chain) was recovered during a study of T-cell memory formation after mild COVID-19. The authors produced TCR alpha and TCR beta cDNA libraries with sample barcodes and UMIs by 5'RACE using constant-segment primers. TCRdb re-derived calls from the 5' RACE reads in MiXCR, one entry per CDR3 protein. Of roughly 240,000 distinct CDR3 sequences listed, 15% to 20% were seen once; the top ten hold 20% to 25%. Comments on this clonotype: Its specificity is not known.

Germline V gene sequence: CDR1 LGHNA, CDR2 YSLEER. The CDR3 has 16 residues. V was pared by 0 bases and J by 9 bases, with 17 bases between. Study outcomes and limitations: That cross-reactive memory joined was suggested by some responding clones appearing in pre-infection memory. Contracting clones from day 15 to 85 showed balanced CD4/CD8; later expanders favored CD4+.

The sample consisted of PBMCs or a T cell subset sorted from them (not recorded which). The J gene is TRBJ2-2, the V gene TRBV4-3, with D perhaps matching TRBD1 (6 bases). The receptor comes from a man between 18 and 29 years old who had mild COVID-19 (a few samples of this study predate the infection). Cell type and time point are not known. CDR3: CASSQEPRGGNRELFF. The CDR3 bases are TGCGCCAGCAGCCAAGAGCCCAGGGGCGGAAACCGGGAGCTGTTTTTT.